This note documents a single T cell receptor (beta chain) sequence. Its specificity is unknown. The entry originates in a study of cytomegalovirus exposure and HLA in healthy donors. About the study: Earlier, 150 million to 200 million T cells were analyzed, and some 120 million unique TCR beta sequences were found among them. Roughly 80 million unique TCRs from HLA-typed donors made up an early data release. Study conclusions and caveats: Analyzed later, association rates of TCRs varied across HLA loci, with DRB1 most and HLA-C fewest. Reported findings show TCR beta sequences accurately forecast HLA-A and HLA-B alleles in most subjects.

This PCR relied on a set of 60 Vbeta primers and 13 Jbeta primers. Libraries were prepared by immunoSEQ multiplex PCR; TCRdb keeps only in-frame clonotypes and omits some of them. Of more than 90,000 clones detected, 70% to 80% appear once; the ten largest clones hold 4.5% to 5%. Sequenced: PBMCs. The source is a man aged 45 to 65 in good health and CMV-seropositive.

The CDR3 here is CASSSVASYNEQFF. Written as DNA, the CDR3 is TGTGCCAGCAGTTCCGTGGCCTCCTACAATGAGCAGTTCTTC. The chain links TRBV28 to TRBJ2-1; D uncertain. Germline V gives CDR1 MDHEN, CDR2 SYDVKM. V was pared by 4 bases and J by 0 bases, with 7 bases between. The CDR3 totals 14 residues.